This entry features one T cell receptor (beta chain) sequence. The assay was immunoSEQ multiplex PCR, and TCRdb's table has in-frame clones only and misses some. The sample contains millions of clones, around 96% of which appear only once. This sample is part of a study of shared clonotypes between healthy human individuals. Per the germline V gene, CDR1 is SEHNR and CDR2 is FQNEAQ (reference sequence). V lost 5 bases, J lost 3 bases, and 4 bases stayed unmatched. The CDR3 totals 14 residues. The naive CD8 population came from CD45RO-negative cells selected for CCR7, without terminally differentiated effector memory CD45RA+ cells.

The V and J genes are TRBV7-9 and TRBJ1-5; 7 nucleotides match TRBD1. The specimen sequenced was naive CD8+ T cells sorted from blood. The receptor was isolated from a young man in good health. The CDR3 reads CASSPGQPNQPQHF. CDR3 in DNA: TGTGCCAGCAGCCCGGGACAGCCCAATCAGCCCCAGCATTTT.